This is a list of T cell receptor beta chains from one sample in a study of T cell changes during pregnancy in multiple sclerosis. The method was immunoSEQ multiplex PCR; TCRdb's version includes in-frame clones alone and lacks a portion of them. The sample lists over 40,000 clones, 85% to 90% occurring once. The sample consisted of CD8+ T cells from peripheral blood mononuclear cells, taken after pregnancy. These receptors all stem from a female donor in good health, enrolled as a control in a pregnancy study. CDR3s include the opening cysteine and the closing phenylalanine or tryptophan. Each record gives: V gene, clone size, D gene, J gene, CDR3 protein, CDR3 DNA. D genes are given only for firm matches. The listing skips clone size in some rows; elsewhere it reads once, few, many or a size class.

>TRBV25-1|.|.|TRBJ2-1
CASSSGSYNEQFF
TGTGCCAGCAGTTCGGGGTCCTACAATGAGCAGTTCTTC
>TRBV5-4|.|TRBD2|TRBJ2-7
CASSLASGGFDEQYF
TGTGCCAGCAGCTTGGCGAGCGGGGGGTTCGACGAGCAGTACTTC
>TRBV27|.|.|TRBJ1-4
CASSLEREEKLFF
TGTGCCAGCAGTTTAGAGCGGGAAGAAAAACTGTTTTTT
>TRBV10-3|few|TRBD1|TRBJ1-4
CAISSGQGVTNEKLFF
TGTGCCATCAGTTCTGGACAGGGTGTTACTAATGAAAAACTGTTTTTT
>TRBV28|once|.|TRBJ2-7
CASSLTDSYEQYF
TGTGCCAGCAGTCTGACTGATTCCTACGAGCAGTACTTC
>TRBV4-3|.|.|TRBJ1-4
CASSQDAGSNEKLFF
TGCGCCAGCAGCCAAGACGCGGGCTCTAATGAAAAACTGTTTTTT
>TRBV4-3|.|TRBD2|TRBJ2-3
CASSQIAGETDTQYF
TGCGCCAGCAGCCAGATAGCGGGGGAAACAGATACGCAGTATTTT
>TRBV7-8|.|TRBD1|TRBJ1-2
CASSFYTGTGDYGYTF
TGTGCCAGCAGCTTTTATACCGGGACAGGGGACTATGGCTACACCTTC
>TRBV27|.|.|TRBJ1-6
CATRGAYYNSPLHF
TGTGCCACCCGGGGGGCATACTATAATTCACCCCTCCACTTT
>TRBV6-4|few|.|TRBJ2-3
CASSDSRGKGPDTQYF
TGTGCCAGCAGTGACAGCCGGGGGAAGGGCCCAGATACGCAGTATTTT
>TRBV7-3|.|TRBD1|TRBJ2-1
CASSPDGQGSNEQFF
TGTGCCAGCAGCCCAGACGGACAGGGCTCCAATGAGCAGTTCTTC
>TRBV6-6|.|.|TRBJ1-3
CASSYSPGVGNTIYF
TGTGCCAGCAGTTACTCGCCAGGGGTTGGAAACACCATATATTTT
>TRBV7-9|.|.|TRBJ2-1
CASSLAGGEQFF
TGTGCCAGCAGCTTAGCGGGAGGAGAGCAGTTCTTC
>TRBV9|.|TRBD1|TRBJ2-1
CASSPQDRGWGVTGHEQFF
TGTGCCAGCAGCCCCCAAGACAGGGGGTGGGGGGTCACGGGTCATGAGCAGTTCTTC
>TRBV9|few|TRBD2|TRBJ2-7
CASSVELAGDEQYF
TGTGCCAGCAGCGTAGAACTAGCGGGGGACGAGCAGTACTTC
>TRBV7-2|.|.|TRBJ1-2
CASNPVPIYGYTF
TGTGCCAGCAACCCGGTCCCAATCTATGGCTACACCTTC
>TRBV2|.|.|TRBJ2-2
CASRLDSSNTGELFF
TGTGCCAGCAGACTGGACAGCTCGAACACCGGGGAGCTGTTTTTT
>TRBV5-6|.|.|TRBJ2-7
CASSFSTGSEQYF
TGTGCCAGCAGTTTTTCTACAGGGTCCGAGCAGTACTTC
>TRBV4-3|once|.|TRBJ1-4
CASSQERGLANEKLFF
TGCGCCAGCAGCCAAGAAAGGGGGTTGGCTAATGAAAAACTGTTTTTT
>TRBV4-3|.|TRBD2|TRBJ2-7
CASSQDISGGFEQYF
TGCGCCAGCAGCCAAGACATTAGCGGGGGATTCGAGCAGTACTTC
>TRBV4-3|.|.|TRBJ2-1
CASSQDRGGSYNEQFF
TGCGCCAGCAGCCAAGATAGGGGGGGCTCCTACAATGAGCAGTTCTTC
>TRBV6-4|.|.|TRBJ1-3
CASIAGRNTIYF
TGTGCCAGCATTGCGGGCCGAAACACCATATATTTT
>TRBV6-6|.|.|TRBJ2-1
CASSFKGVDEQFF
TGTGCCAGCAGTTTTAAGGGGGTCGATGAGCAGTTCTTC
>TRBV15|.|.|TRBJ1-5
CATSNSLFGSNQPQHF
TGTGCCACCAGCAACTCTTTGTTCGGTAGCAATCAGCCCCAGCATTTT
>TRBV27|medium-sized|TRBD2|TRBJ2-1
CASSPPGGSSYNEQFF
TGTGCCAGCAGTCCACCGGGGGGGAGCTCCTACAATGAGCAGTTCTTC
>TRBV13|once|.|TRBJ1-1
CASSLGANTEAFF
TGTGCCAGCAGCTTAGGGGCGAACACTGAAGCTTTCTTT
>TRBV5-6|.|.|TRBJ2-3
CASSEGGGGASDTQYF
TGTGCCAGCAGCGAAGGAGGCGGGGGCGCCTCAGATACGCAGTATTTT
>TRBV28|.|TRBD1|TRBJ2-7
CASSSLEGTAPYEQYF
TGTGCCAGCAGTTCCCTAGAAGGGACAGCACCCTACGAGCAGTACTTC
>TRBV9|.|TRBD2|TRBJ2-1
CASSVGSGGYEQFF
TGTGCCAGCAGCGTGGGTAGCGGGGGCTATGAGCAGTTCTTC
>TRBV4-3|.|.|TRBJ2-1
CASSQSAGARNEQFF
TGCGCCAGCAGCCAGTCCGCGGGGGCACGGAATGAGCAGTTCTTC
>TRBV7-2|.|.|TRBJ2-7
CASSSPGEEQYF
TGTGCCAGCAGCTCCCCGGGAGAGGAGCAGTACTTC
>TRBV9|once|TRBD2|TRBJ2-1
CASSVGLAEYNEQFF
TGTGCCAGCAGCGTTGGACTAGCGGAGTACAATGAGCAGTTCTTC
>TRBV19|.|TRBD2|TRBJ2-2
CASRQRGGATGELFF
TGTGCCAGTAGGCAGCGGGGGGGAGCAACCGGGGAGCTGTTTTTT
>TRBV4-3|.|TRBD1|TRBJ2-7
CASSQYRGGEQYF
TGCGCCAGCAGCCAGTACAGGGGCGGCGAGCAGTACTTC
>TRBV4-3|.|TRBD2|TRBJ2-3
CASSPVRSGGPNTQYF
TGCGCCAGCAGCCCCGTCCGGAGCGGGGGGCCAAATACGCAGTATTTT
>TRBV4-1|once|.|TRBJ1-1
CASSQVATPNTEAFF
TGCGCCAGCAGCCAAGTGGCGACACCGAACACTGAAGCTTTCTTT
>TRBV15|once|TRBD1|TRBJ1-4
CATSSGQGAVANEKLFF
TGTGCCACCAGCAGCGGGCAGGGGGCCGTTGCTAATGAAAAACTGTTTTTT
>TRBV5-1|.|.|TRBJ1-2
CASSLDGAYGYTF
TGCGCCAGCAGCTTGGATGGAGCTTATGGCTACACCTTC
>TRBV19|.|.|TRBJ1-1
CASSLADTEAFF
TGTGCCAGTAGTTTGGCTGACACTGAAGCTTTCTTT
>TRBV4-3|.|TRBD2|TRBJ2-3
CASSQDRRLAGGPVTQYF
TGCGCCAGCAGCCAAGATCGCCGACTAGCGGGGGGGCCGGTTACGCAGTATTTT
>TRBV7-9|.|.|TRBJ2-1
CASSLEGSGEQFF
TGTGCCAGCAGCTTAGAGGGTAGCGGTGAGCAGTTCTTC
>TRBV9|.|.|TRBJ1-2
CASSLDGGGYTF
TGTGCCAGCAGCTTAGACGGGGGAGGCTACACCTTC
>TRBV7-8|.|.|TRBJ2-1
CASSLDLSPTYNEQFF
TGTGCCAGCAGCTTAGACCTGAGCCCGACCTACAATGAGCAGTTCTTC
>TRBV19|.|.|TRBJ2-1
CASSIGQVNTLYNEQFF
TGTGCCAGTAGTATAGGGCAGGTTAATACCCTTTACAATGAGCAGTTCTTC